These 18 T cell receptor beta chains originate from one sample sequenced in a study of CD8 T cells in ankylosing spondylitis. Whole-study findings and limits: Typical of ankylosing spondylitis blood, it appeared, was a TCR beta motif of eight highly homologous variants.

A single record per CDR3 protein comes from TCRdb applying MiXCR to the 5' RACE reads. Altogether about 800,000 distinct CDR3 sequences are present, 12% being singletons, with the ten largest covering 0.51%. Their antigens are not known. The sample comprised blood, either unsorted or a sorted T cell fraction (not recorded which). These receptors came from a male donor with ankylosing spondylitis.

The V and J genes are TRBV7-9 and TRBJ1-2; weak D call: TRBD1 (6 bases). Germline loops: CDR1 SEHNR, CDR2 FQNEAQ (reference sequence). With 5 bases removed from V and 3 bases from J, the gap between germline ends came to 10 bases. The CDR3 runs 13 residues. The DNA of the CDR3 is TGTGCCAGCAGCCGAGGGGGATACTATGGCTACACCTTC. Its translation: CASSRGGYYGYTF. The entire variable domain, with the rest obtained from reference TRBV7-9 and TRBJ1-2, is as follows: DTGVSQNPRHKITKRGQNVTFRCDPISEHNRLYWYRQTLGQGPEFLTYFQNEAQLEKSRLLSDRFSAERPKGSFSTLEIQRTEQGDSAMYLCASSRGGYYGYTFGSGTRLTVV.

Points on this clonotype: A read error may account for a junction end that differs from germline. V is TRBV7-9 and J is TRBJ2-5; 10 nucleotides agree with TRBD2. Germline V lookup: CDR1 SEHNR, CDR2 FQNEAQ (reference sequence). This CDR3 contains 13 residues. CDR3 loop: CASTLAGGETQYF. CDR3 coding DNA: TGTGCCAGCACCTTAGCGGGAGGCGAGACCCAGTACTTC.

This clonotype was detected many times. This chain connects TRBV20-1 to TRBJ1-3; no reliable D call. Germline V gene lookup returns CDR1 DFQATT and CDR2 SNEGSKA (reference sequence). The CDR3 is made up of 11 amino acids. The CDR3: CSASSGNTIYF. CDR3 nucleotides: TGCAGCGCAAGCAGTGGAAACACCATATATTTT.

Remarks on this clonotype: Its ends do not fully match the called genes, so a read error is possible. The rearrangement uses TRBV28 and TRBJ2-7; possibly TRBD2 for D (5 bases). The CDR3 totals 11 residues. In germline, CDR1 is MDHEN, CDR2 SYDVKM. CDR3 nucleotide sequence: TGTACCAGCAGGCTTACGGGAGAGCAGTACTTC. This encodes CTSRLTGEQYF.

The V gene is TRBV24-1, the J gene TRBJ2-3; 9 positions match TRBD2. The V segment lost 4 bases and the J segment 0 bases; nucleotides outside the gene matches: 4. CDR1 KGHDR and CDR2 SFDVKD come from the germline V gene. CDR3 length: 16 amino acids. The CDR3 DNA sequence: TGTGCCACCAGTGACCCTGGGACTAGCAGCACAGATACGCAGTATTTT. It codes for CATSDPGTSSTDTQYF.

The genes are TRBV28 and TRBJ2-7; D is perhaps TRBD1 or TRBD2 (6 bases each). The CDR3 loop spans 15 amino acids. V was shortened by 5 bases and J by 0 bases, with 14 bases between the two germline ends. CDR1 and CDR2 (germline): MDHEN, SYDVKM. CDR3 nucleotides: TGTGCCAGCAGTCCCTGGGGGGACATCTCCTACGAGCAGTACTTC. Its translation: CASSPWGDISYEQYF.

This clonotype occurred many times. V gene TRBV12-3 or TRBV12-4 combines with J gene TRBJ1-5; no clear D gene. Trimming cost V 5 bases and J 5 bases, with 10 bases left between them. This CDR3 comprises 13 residues. CDR3 bases: TGTGCCAGCAGTCCAGACTTGGATCAGCCCCAGCATTTT. Translating gives CASSPDLDQPQHF.

The sample holds many counts of this clonotype. CDR3 in amino acids: CSVEPTEGYEQYF. CDR3 nucleotide sequence: TGCAGCGTTGAACCGACTGAGGGCTACGAGCAGTACTTC. The chain joins TRBV29-1 to TRBJ2-7; possibly TRBD2 for D (5 bases). V was clipped by 2 bases and J by 3 bases, with 11 bases between them. This CDR3 is built from 13 residues. Germline V gene data show CDR1 as SQVTM and CDR2 as ANQGSEA.

The chain combines TRBV5-1 with TRBJ2-3; D unresolved. Per germline, CDR1 SGHRS and CDR2 YFSETQ. The CDR3 is 15 residues long. Trimming removed 2 bases from V and 1 base from J, with 11 bases in between. In nucleotides, the CDR3 is TGCGCCAGCAGCTTAGTGGCAGAGGGCACAGATACGCAGTATTTT. Amino acids: CASSLVAEGTDTQYF. Looking up the rest from reference TRBV5-1 and TRBJ2-3 gives the full variable domain: KAGVTQTPRYLIKTRGQQVTLSCSPISGHRSVSWYQQTPGQGLQFLFEYFSETQRNKGNFPGRFSGRQFSNSRSEMNVSTLELGDSALYLCASSLVAEGTDTQYFGPGTRLTVL.

The genes are TRBV7-6 and TRBJ1-1; 9 bases match TRBD1. Trimming removed 1 base from V and 5 bases from J; junction bases left unmatched: 5. Germline-derived CDR1 and CDR2 are SGHVS and FNYEAQ. The CDR3 is made up of 15 amino acids. The DNA for the CDR3 is TGTGCCAGCAGCTTAGAGGGACAGGGTGATACTGAAGCTTTCTTT. Translation gives CASSLEGQGDTEAFF.

The chain recombines TRBV20-1 with TRBJ2-1, with a possible D match to TRBD1 (6 bases). This CDR3 comprises 15 residues. Germline-derived CDR1 and CDR2 are DFQATT and SNEGSKA (reference sequence). Trimming cost V 7 bases and J 6 bases, with 22 bases left between them. The CDR3 spells CSGPSARGFSNEQFF. CDR3 DNA: TGCAGTGGCCCGTCCGCCAGGGGCTTTAGCAATGAGCAGTTCTTC.

The chain recombines TRBV7-2 with TRBJ2-5; D is uncertain. This CDR3 has 13 residues. Trimming removed 5 bases from V and 2 bases from J, with 9 bases in between. Germline loops: CDR1 SGHTA, CDR2 FQGNSA. CDR3 sequence: CASSTSPQETQYF. For the CDR3, the DNA is TGTGCCAGCAGCACCAGCCCTCAAGAGACCCAGTACTTC.

The V gene is TRBV29-1, the J gene TRBJ2-2; TRBD2 matches 9 bases. The CDR3 length is 14 residues. Germline lookup yields CDR1 SQVTM and CDR2 ANQGSEA. Trimming cost V 7 bases and J 7 bases; bases outside gene matches: 10. CDR3 sequence (DNA): TGCAGCGCCGGGACTAGCTACCTCGGCGGGGAGCTGTTTTTT. It specifies CSAGTSYLGGELFF.

The sample holds a few counts of this clonotype. This CDR3 reads CASREGKGGANVLTF. The CDR3 coding sequence is TGTGCCAGCAGGGAGGGGAAAGGAGGGGCCAACGTCCTGACTTTC. The chain employs TRBV27 and TRBJ2-6, with a tentative D call TRBD2 (6 bases). CDR1 is MNHEY, CDR2 SMNVEV, per germline (reference sequence). The CDR3 loop spans 15 amino acids. With 6 bases removed from V and 4 bases from J, the gap between germline ends came to 13 bases.

V and J are TRBV7-2 and TRBJ2-1; D might be TRBD1 or TRBD2, each matching 6 bases. CDR3 length: 14 residues. From germline, CDR1 is SGHTA and CDR2 FQGNSA. The V and J ends lost 2 bases and 5 bases respectively, with 10 bases between them. The CDR3 reads CASSLRGHHNEQFF. Written as DNA, the CDR3 is TGTGCCAGCAGCTTACGGGGGCACCACAATGAGCAGTTCTTC.

V and J are TRBV7-8 and TRBJ2-1, with 10 bases identical to TRBD2. The CDR3 has 15 amino acids. Germline-derived CDR1 and CDR2 are SGHVS and FQNEAQ. V shed 0 bases and J 15 bases; nucleotides not matched to a gene: 11. The CDR3 region has the DNA TGTGCCAGCAGCTTAGCCGGGACTAGCGAGTTAGTCCGGTTCTTC. Residues: CASSLAGTSELVRFF.

The chain recombines TRBV7-2 with TRBJ2-5; TRBD1 matches at 11 bases. The J segment lost 5 bases and the V segment lost 4 bases, leaving 3 bases of the junction unmatched. The CDR3 sequence is 14 residues long. Germline values: CDR1 SGHTA, CDR2 FQGNSA. This CDR3 is CASSSGQGAETQYF. In DNA, the CDR3 is TGTGCCAGCAGCTCCGGACAGGGGGCGGAGACCCAGTACTTC.

The sample holds a few counts of this clonotype. The J gene is TRBJ1-5, the V gene TRBV20-1; 9 positions match TRBD1. CDR1 and CDR2 (germline): DFQATT, SNEGSKA (reference sequence). Losses at the gene ends were 6 bases for V and 3 bases for J; bases not matched to a gene: 15. The CDR3 spans 17 residues. The DNA of the CDR3 is TGCAGTGCGAGTCCGGGACAGGGCGAATCCTTCAATCAGCCCCAGCATTTT. It translates to CSASPGQGESFNQPQHF.